This TCR beta chain appears in the sequencing data of a study of blood T cell repertoires in COVID-19. Data came from immunoSEQ multiplex PCR; TCRdb stores just in-frame clones and leaves some out. The sample consists of about 200,000 clones, under 90% of them appearing once. There are 15 residues in the CDR3. Trimming took 4 bases from V and 4 from J, leaving 16 bases between them. Germline CDR1 is LGHDT and CDR2 is YNNKEL (reference sequence). The sample comprised peripheral blood. The receptor was derived from a man in his forties with acute or convalescent COVID-19. The chain combines TRBV3-1 (or the pseudogene TRBV3-2) with TRBJ1-2; D may be TRBD1 (6 bases). The CDR3 sequence: CASSLFGGLGYGYTF. Here the CDR3 DNA reads TGTGCCAGCAGCCTCTTCGGGGGGCTTGGCTATGGCTACACCTTC.